Shown below are 20 T cell receptor beta chains from a single sample sequenced in a study of cytomegalovirus exposure and HLA in healthy donors. 13 Jbeta primers and 60 Vbeta primers were used for the PCR. TCRdb's table, derived via immunoSEQ multiplex PCR, lists solely in-frame clones and lacks some. The repertoire includes approximately 200,000 clones, around 81% of them detected once, and 2.1% sits in the top ten. Sequenced sample: PBMCs. These TCRs come from a woman under 30 in good health and CMV-seropositive.

The chain combines TRBV2 with TRBJ1-1, with D maybe TRBD1 (5 bases). Trimming pared 3 bases from V and 2 bases from J, leaving 19 bases between. The CDR3 loop spans 17 amino acids. Germline CDR1 reads SNHLY; CDR2 reads FYNNEI. DNA of the CDR3: TGTGCCAGCAGTGAGGCGGGGCCCCAGCCCCCTAACACTGAAGCTTTCTTT. It translates to CASSEAGPQPPNTEAFF.

This clone was found once. The chain is built from TRBV7-9 and TRBJ2-2, with TRBD1 identical over 7 bases. Germline CDR1 reads SEHNR; CDR2 reads FQNEAQ (reference sequence). This CDR3 is built from 16 residues. V trimming: 1 base; J trimming: 1 base; junction bases outside the gene matches: 3. The CDR3 region is CASSLDRGENTGELFF. The CDR3 DNA reads TGTGCCAGCAGCTTAGACAGGGGAGAGAACACCGGGGAGCTGTTTTTT. Based on the CDR3 plus reference TRBV7-9 and TRBJ2-2, the full variable domain is DTGVSQNPRHKITKRGQNVTFRCDPISEHNRLYWYRQTLGQGPEFLTYFQNEAQLEKSRLLSDRFSAERPKGSFSTLEIQRTEQGDSAMYLCASSLDRGENTGELFFGEGSRLTVL.

The chain links TRBV5-6 to TRBJ2-7; 7 nucleotides line up with TRBD2. Germline CDR1 SGHDT, CDR2 YYEEEE. Trimming took 0 bases from V and 2 from J; bases not matched to a gene: 5. The CDR3 contains 15 residues. The CDR3 here is CASSLGGLAAYEQYF. The CDR3 DNA reads as TGTGCCAGCAGCTTGGGGGGTCTAGCGGCCTACGAGCAGTACTTC.

This clone occurred once. DNA of the CDR3: TGTGCCAGCAGTTGGTCGGGGGGCTACGAGCAGTACTTC. This codes for CASSWSGGYEQYF. The rearrangement joins TRBV27 to TRBJ2-7; 7 bases map to TRBD2. This CDR3 spans 13 amino acids. V dropped 4 bases and J dropped 3; count of bases not matched to a gene: 3. CDR1 and CDR2 from the germline V gene are MNHEY and SMNVEV (reference sequence).

The chain is built from TRBV9 and TRBJ2-2, with 7 bases lining up with TRBD2. The CDR3 length is 15 residues. V was clipped by 1 base and J by 4 bases; unmatched bases: 4. CDR1 and CDR2 (germline): SGDLS, YYNGEE. CDR3 DNA: TGTGCCAGCAGCGTACGGGGGGAGAGCACCGGGGAGCTGTTTTTT. It yields the protein CASSVRGESTGELFF.

J is TRBJ2-1 and V is TRBV7-2; D remains ambiguous. V lost 6 bases, J lost 3 bases, and 9 bases lay in between. The CDR3 is 13 amino acids. CDR1 is SGHTA, CDR2 FQGNSA, per germline. Here the CDR3 reads CASSLTGYNEQFF. CDR3 DNA: TGTGCCAGCAGTCTTACGGGCTACAATGAGCAGTTCTTC.

The rearrangement uses TRBV19 and TRBJ1-2, with TRBD1 matching over 8 bases. CDR3 size: 14 residues. The germline CDR1 and CDR2 sequences are LNHDA and SQIVND (reference sequence). Losses at the gene ends were 7 bases for V and 8 bases for J; bases not matched to a gene: 12. Written as DNA, the CDR3 is TGTGCCAGTACCTCGCGGACAGGGAGATACGGCTACACCTTC. Protein: CASTSRTGRYGYTF. The complete variable domain, with remaining parts taken from reference TRBV19 and TRBJ1-2, reads DGGITQSPKYLFRKEGQNVTLSCEQNLNHDAMYWYRQDPGQGLRLIYYSQIVNDFQKGDIAEGYSVSREKKESFPLTVTSAQKNPTAFYLCASTSRTGRYGYTFGSGTRLTVV.

The sample holds a few counts of this clone. The V gene is TRBV27, the J gene TRBJ2-5; the D is unclear. The V gene's germline CDR1 is MNHEY and CDR2 SMNVEV (reference sequence). There are 13 residues in the CDR3. Between the trimmed V and J ends, which lost 3 bases and 5 bases, there was a span of 10 bases. For the CDR3, the DNA is TGTGCCAGCAGTTTGGTTTTTCGGGAGACCCAGTACTTC. Translation gives CASSLVFRETQYF.

CDR3 region: CASSLGGTSTDTQYF. The CDR3 region has the DNA TGTGCCAGCAGTTTGGGGGGGACTAGCACAGATACGCAGTATTTT. J is TRBJ2-3 and V is TRBV28, with TRBD2 matching 7 bases. The junction had 3 bases not matched to a gene; V was cut back by 3 bases and J by 0 bases. Germline CDR1 and CDR2: MDHEN and SYDVKM. CDR3 size: 15 residues.

Details on this clone: Other DNA sequences in the same sample also yield this CDR3. The J gene is TRBJ2-3, the V gene TRBV15; D remains unclear. Trimming left V 3 bases short and J 0 bases short, with 10 bases between. Germline-derived CDR1 and CDR2 are LNHNV and YYDKDF (reference sequence). The CDR3 spans 15 residues. This chain's CDR3 is CATSRVGLSTDTQYF. The CDR3 DNA sequence: TGTGCCACCAGCAGGGTTGGGCTGAGCACAGATACGCAGTATTTT.

The chain employs TRBV7-3 and TRBJ2-3; 7 bases map to TRBD2. Germline assignment: CDR1 SGHTA and CDR2 FQGTGA. V shed 3 bases and J 8 bases; nucleotides not matched to a gene: 5. This CDR3 is built from 13 residues. The CDR3 loop reads CASSFGTTGTQYF. The CDR3 DNA sequence: TGTGCCAGCAGCTTTGGGACTACCGGTACGCAGTATTTT.

The rearrangement links TRBV19 to TRBJ1-2; D is unclear. Germline assignment: CDR1 LNHDA and CDR2 SQIVND (reference sequence). The ends were cut back, 6 bases at V and 2 bases at J, with 19 bases in the middle. CDR3 length: 16 amino acids. The CDR3 nucleotides are TGTGCCAGTAGGAGCTTGAGGGCCGGAGAAAACTATGGCTACACCTTC. Its translation: CASRSLRAGENYGYTF.

The chain is built from TRBV9 and TRBJ2-3, with 7 positions matching TRBD1. The trim removed 4 bases at V and 6 bases at J, leaving 5 bases unmatched. This CDR3 region has 13 residues. In germline, CDR1 is SGDLS, CDR2 YYNGEE. DNA of the CDR3: TGTGCCAGCAGCCGTACAGGGGTCGATACGCAGTATTTT. It encodes CASSRTGVDTQYF.

This clone showed up just a few times. The rearrangement links TRBV7-2 to TRBJ2-1, with 11 bases that match TRBD2. Trimming cost V 5 bases and J 3 bases; bases outside gene matches: 6. The CDR3 consists of 16 residues. CDR1 is SGHTA and CDR2 is FQGNSA in the germline V gene. CDR3 protein: CASSHIGLAGYNEQFF. The CDR3 DNA is TGTGCCAGCAGCCATATCGGACTAGCGGGCTACAATGAGCAGTTCTTC.

The chain uses TRBV5-4 and TRBJ1-3, with TRBD1 matching 9 bases. The V gene end was trimmed by 4 bases and the J gene end by 4 bases; junction bases not matched to a gene: 9. Germline values: CDR1 SGHNT, CDR2 YYREEE (reference sequence). The CDR3 is 16 amino acids. The CDR3 DNA reads TGTGCCAGCAGCCAATTTGACAGGGGGACGGGAAACACCATATATTTT. Protein product: CASSQFDRGTGNTIYF.

The CDR3 reads CASSQGQLNSPLHF. The CDR3 DNA is TGTGCCAGCAGCCAGGGACAGCTTAATTCACCCCTCCACTTT. The chain recombines TRBV6-1 with TRBJ1-6; TRBD1 agrees at 7 bases. Losses at the gene ends were 6 bases for V and 6 bases for J; bases not matched to a gene: 5. CDR1 is MNHNS and CDR2 is SASEGT in the germline V gene. This CDR3 comprises 14 residues.

The chain couples TRBV18 to TRBJ2-1; 9 bases agree with TRBD2. The V and J ends lost 6 bases and 4 bases, in that order; junction bases with no gene match: 7. Looked up from germline, CDR1 is KGHSH and CDR2 is LQKENI. This CDR3 is 15 amino acids long. CDR3 in amino acids: CASSQSGGQYNEQFF. CDR3 coding DNA: TGTGCCAGCTCCCAGAGCGGGGGGCAATACAATGAGCAGTTCTTC.

The rearrangement uses TRBV7-2 and TRBJ1-6; possible D gene TRBD1, 5 bases. This CDR3 spans 15 amino acids. The germline V and J ends were trimmed by 1 base and 8 bases, with 12 bases remaining between them. The germline V gene encodes CDR1 SGHTA and CDR2 FQGNSA. The CDR3 DNA sequence: TGTGCCAGCAGCTTAGTCAGGGTCCCACATTCACCCCTCCACTTT. Translating it yields CASSLVRVPHSPLHF.

The gene calls are TRBV7-8 and TRBJ1-2; 7 bases align to TRBD1. The CDR3 length is 16 residues. The V and J ends lost 5 bases and 4 bases, in that order; junction bases with no gene match: 13. Per the germline V gene, CDR1 is SGHVS and CDR2 is FQNEAQ. DNA of the CDR3: TGTGCCAGCAGCCAGGGAAGGGGGCGCCAAGGCTATGGCTACACCTTC. It translates to CASSQGRGRQGYGYTF.

This chain uses TRBV29-1 with TRBJ2-5; 9 nucleotides line up with TRBD1. The CDR3 runs to 12 residues. The V segment lost 7 bases and the J segment 5 bases; nucleotides outside the gene matches: 5. CDR1 and CDR2 (germline): SQVTM, ANQGSEA. CDR3 DNA sequence: TGCAGCGCCGTACAGGGGGCTGAGACCCAGTACTTC. Translated, it gives CSAVQGAETQYF. The full variable domain, rest sourced from reference TRBV29-1 and TRBJ2-5, is SAVISQKPSRDICQRGTSLTIQCQVDSQVTMMFWYRQQPGQSLTLIATANQGSEATYESGFVIDKFPISRPNLTFSTLTVSNMSPEDSSIYLCSAVQGAETQYFGPGTRLLVL.